This record concerns one TCR beta chain sequence. Its antigen remains unidentified. As handled by the study authors: There were rare matches between patient CD8+ clones larger than 1% and published virus-specific TCRB sequences. Sequencing used immunoSEQ multiplex PCR; TCRdb keeps in-frame clones, though not all of them. Clonal size and the V and J genes are those of that table, whereas D and trimming came from the DNA. The sample shows under 12,000 clones, approximately 84% of them seen only once. Trimming left V 1 base short and J 0 bases short, with 13 bases between. Germline-derived CDR1 and CDR2 are SQVTM and ANQGSEA. The CDR3 contains 15 residues. The data stem from a study of somatic mutations in cytotoxic T cells in rheumatoid arthritis. Looking at the study overall: Certain T-cell populations stained with V beta antibodies were FACS-sorted to nearly 100% purity, and V beta1+ cells were TCRB-sequenced.

General study findings and limits: No age-related increase in CD8+ clonality was seen in healthy controls, but one was seen in rheumatoid arthritis patients.

Material for sequencing was CD8+ T cells sorted from blood. The TCR originated in a woman aged 55-75 years with rheumatoid arthritis. The gene calls are TRBV29-1 and TRBJ2-7; D unclear. CDR3 sequence: CSVEVSGKSSYEQYF. The DNA for the CDR3 is TGCAGCGTTGAAGTGTCCGGTAAAAGCTCCTACGAGCAGTACTTC.